The rows below give T cell receptor beta chains drawn from one sample of a study of shared clonotypes between healthy human individuals. Assay used: immunoSEQ multiplex PCR; TCRdb lists only in-frame clones, some missing. The data show roughly 2 million clones, almost 96% seen once. Input material: naive CD4+ T cells sorted from blood. The receptors were gathered from a man aged 18 to 30 in good health. Each CDR3 is given without its conserved first and last residue.

>TRBJ2-7|TRBV6-6
ASSYRPQGYEQY
>TRBJ1-5|TRBV29-1
SVLDSNQPQH
>TRBJ2-1|TRBV2
ASTSSYNEQF
>TRBJ2-1|TRBV6-5
ASSLGQEYNEQF
>TRBJ2-2|TRBV7-2
ASSLEAASNTGELF
>TRBJ1-6|TRBV5-1
ASSLTGYNSPLH
>TRBJ2-2|TRBV5-1
ASSLVTAYTGELF
>TRBJ1-4|TRBV9
ASSVSQAPNEKLF
>TRBJ1-2|TRBV4-2
ASSPGGEGGYT
>TRBJ1-4|TRBV30
AWSVRRVADEKLF
>TRBJ2-5|TRBV11-2
ASSLDRAGNRRETQY
>TRBJ2-5|TRBV6-5
ASSYSTGGETQY
>TRBJ1-6|TRBV5-1
ASSSDRGNSPLH
>TRBJ1-6|TRBV11-2
ASRDRVYSPLH
>TRBJ2-7|TRBV6-1
ASKSEVLLYEQY
>TRBJ2-1|TRBV6-5
ASSYSSGGYNEQF
>TRBJ1-6|TRBV11-2
ASSLQTGSPLH
>TRBJ2-7|TRBV6-1
ASSEQPGTSVAYEQY
>TRBJ1-4|TRBV5-1
ASSLWGNEKLF
>TRBJ2-7|TRBV28
ASSFWSYRQGSYEQY
>TRBJ1-6|TRBV30
AWSREMPYNSPLH
>TRBJ1-5|TRBV30
AWRGRGDQPQH
>TRBJ2-7|TRBV7-2
ASSSSSSYEQY
>TRBJ2-7|TRBV28
ASSFLWGQGDSYEQY
>TRBJ1-6|TRBV28
ASASRGQINSPLH
>TRBJ1-3|TRBV10-3
AISDRDSGNTIY
>TRBJ1-2|TRBV6-1
ASSGVWGQDGYT
>TRBJ2-5|TRBV30
AWSGSSAVGTQY
>TRBJ1-1|TRBV5-1
ASSLQGFAF
>TRBJ2-7|TRBV27
ASSFSAVHYEQY
>TRBJ1-3|TRBV28
ASSYPPGQGTRSGNTIY
>TRBJ2-7|TRBV18
ASSPIAGGPHEQY
>TRBJ1-2|TRBV2
ASTQGVYGYT
>TRBJ2-2|TRBV2
ASRVGQGQNTGELF
>TRBJ2-7|TRBV12-5
ASGLGDRLGEQY
>TRBJ2-7|TRBV28
ASSLSPGTDSYEQY
>TRBJ2-7|TRBV5-1
ASSLEGSLYEQY
>TRBJ2-3|TRBV30
AVSGGGTDTQY
>TRBJ2-5|TRBV29-1
SVQGGVETQY
>TRBJ1-4|TRBV19
ASKRAAEKLF
>TRBJ1-1|TRBV30
AWADGTEAF
>TRBJ2-7|TRBV11-1
ASSSGRDRGYEQY
>TRBJ2-3|TRBV6-5
ASSPGPITDTQY
>TRBJ2-1|TRBV5-4
ASSFPRGPNNEQF
>TRBJ2-7|TRBV29-1
SVEKPLGFGLYEQY
>TRBJ2-6|TRBV15
ATSGGEFRSGANVLT
>TRBJ2-3|TRBV11-3
ASSLGGGRDTQY
>TRBJ2-3|TRBV2
ASTLTDTQY